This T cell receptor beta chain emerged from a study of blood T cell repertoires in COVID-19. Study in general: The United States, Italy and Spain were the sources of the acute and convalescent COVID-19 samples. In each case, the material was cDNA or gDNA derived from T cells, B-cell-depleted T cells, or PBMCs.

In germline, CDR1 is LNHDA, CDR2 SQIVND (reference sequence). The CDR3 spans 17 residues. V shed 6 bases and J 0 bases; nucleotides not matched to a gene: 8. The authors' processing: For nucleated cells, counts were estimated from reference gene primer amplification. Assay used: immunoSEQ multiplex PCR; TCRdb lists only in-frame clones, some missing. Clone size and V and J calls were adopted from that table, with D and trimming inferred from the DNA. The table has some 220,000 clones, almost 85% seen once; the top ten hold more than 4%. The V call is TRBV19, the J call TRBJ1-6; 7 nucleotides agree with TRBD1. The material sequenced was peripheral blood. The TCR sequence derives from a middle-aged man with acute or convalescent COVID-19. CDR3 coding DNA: TGTGCCAGTAGGGCACTCAGGGACAGCTCCTATAATTCACCCCTCCACTTT. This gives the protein CASRALRDSSYNSPLHF.